These 12 T cell receptor beta chains were sequenced from one sample in a study of T cell responses to AZD1222 COVID-19 vaccine. TCRdb's copy holds only in-frame clones and misses some; the assay was immunoSEQ multiplex PCR. The sample consists of roughly 130,000 clones, approximately 92% of them appearing once. The starting material was peripheral blood, obtained on day 0 of AZD1222 vaccination. All receptors derive from an adult in good health.

The chain employs TRBV27 and TRBJ2-1; no clear D. The CDR3 consists of 12 residues. Germline lookup yields CDR1 MNHEY and CDR2 SMNVEV (reference sequence). The V end was cut by 3 bases, the J end by 6 bases, with 6 bases between. This CDR3 reads CASSFFGNEQFF. The CDR3 coding sequence is TGTGCCAGCAGTTTCTTCGGCAATGAGCAGTTCTTC.

This chain uses TRBV6-1 with TRBJ1-2; D gene uncertain. V gave up 5 bases and J gave up 2 bases, with 12 bases separating them. This CDR3 is 14 amino acids long. Germline V gene sequence: CDR1 MNHNS, CDR2 SASEGT. The CDR3 loop is CASSSRIGNYGYTF. CDR3 coding DNA: TGTGCCAGCAGTTCCCGTATAGGAAACTATGGCTACACCTTC.

CDR3 sequence: CASTPGLAGLYEQYF. In nucleotides, the CDR3 is TGTGCCAGCACCCCAGGACTAGCGGGACTCTACGAGCAGTACTTC. The chain employs TRBV5-5 and TRBJ2-7, with 12 nucleotides matching TRBD2. This CDR3 is 15 amino acids long. Per germline, CDR1 SGHKS and CDR2 YYEKEE (reference sequence). The J segment lost 3 bases and the V segment lost 6 bases, leaving 7 bases of the junction unmatched.

This clone has just one count. The rearrangement joins TRBV5-4 to TRBJ2-5; the match to TRBD2 covers 10 bases. Per the germline V gene, CDR1 is SGHNT and CDR2 is YYREEE (reference sequence). V shed 3 bases and J 4 bases; nucleotides not matched to a gene: 3. The CDR3 runs 14 residues. Here the CDR3 reads CASSSRLAGETQYF. The CDR3 DNA reads TGTGCCAGCAGCTCACGACTAGCGGGAGAGACCCAGTACTTC.

The rearrangement uses TRBV7-9 and TRBJ1-4, with 10 bases matching TRBD1. Per germline, CDR1 SEHNR and CDR2 FQNEAQ (reference sequence). The CDR3 is made up of 18 amino acids. The V gene end was trimmed by 8 bases and the J gene end by 0 bases; junction bases not matched to a gene: 12. CDR3 nucleotides: TGTGCCAGCGAAGGAGGGGACAGGGGTTTTACAACTAATGAAAAACTGTTTTTT. The encoded protein is CASEGGDRGFTTNEKLFF.

The chain carries TRBV5-1 and TRBJ2-1; TRBD2 aligns across 11 bases. Germline trimming cut 0 bases from V and 9 bases from J; bases unmatched to any gene: 2. The CDR3 totals 14 residues. Germline V gives CDR1 SGHRS, CDR2 YFSETQ. The CDR3: CASSLALAGAEQFF. Written as DNA, the CDR3 is TGCGCCAGCAGCTTGGCACTAGCGGGAGCTGAGCAGTTCTTC.

The J gene is TRBJ2-2, the V gene TRBV30, with D perhaps matching TRBD2 (6 bases). Germline V gene sequence: CDR1 GTSNPN, CDR2 SVGIG (reference sequence). CDR3 length: 15 residues. V was clipped by 4 bases and J by 3 bases, with 15 bases between them. The CDR3 DNA reads as TGTGCCTGGATGATCGGGAGCACCGACACCGGGGAGCTGTTTTTT. Its translation is CAWMIGSTDTGELFF.

The V call is TRBV6-5, the J call TRBJ1-6, with no clear D. The CDR3 sequence is 12 residues long. CDR1 and CDR2 (germline): MNHEY, SVGAGI. V dropped 7 bases and J dropped 7 bases, with 8 bases sitting between them. Written as DNA, the CDR3 is TGTGCCAGCACCGCGGGGAATTCACCCCTCCACTTT. This gives the protein CASTAGNSPLHF.

This sequence joins TRBV19 and TRBJ2-7; TRBD2 matches 8 bases. The CDR3 consists of 14 residues. The V gene end was trimmed by 3 bases and the J gene end by 2 bases; junction bases not matched to a gene: 3. The germline V gene has CDR1 LNHDA and CDR2 SQIVND (reference sequence). DNA for the CDR3: TGTGCCAGTAGTATCCGGGAGGGCCCCTACGAGCAGTACTTC. Translation: CASSIREGPYEQYF.

The genes are TRBV11-3 and TRBJ2-5, with D perhaps matching TRBD1 (5 bases). The V end was cut by 5 bases, the J end by 4 bases, with 17 bases between. CDR1 and CDR2 from the germline V gene are SGHNT and YENEEA. The length of the CDR3 is 15 residues. The CDR3 DNA reads TGTGCCAGCAGCCCTCACTCCCAGGGTCGAGAGACCCAGTACTTC. As protein: CASSPHSQGRETQYF.

The chain employs TRBV6-5 and TRBJ1-5; D call uncertain. The CDR3 is 15 amino acids. V was cut by 2 bases and J by 0 bases, with 8 bases left in between. CDR1 and CDR2 from the germline V gene are MNHEY and SVGAGI. The CDR3 DNA is TGTGCCAGCAGTTACCGACCGTATAGCAATCAGCCCCAGCATTTT. Translation gives CASSYRPYSNQPQHF.

The chain couples TRBV7-6 to TRBJ1-3; 10 bases align to TRBD1. The CDR3 length is 18 residues. V lost 0 bases and J lost 0; bases outside the gene matches: 5. Germline lookup yields CDR1 SGHVS and CDR2 FNYEAQ. The CDR3 sequence is CASSLAGTGVSSGNTIYF. The CDR3 bases are TGTGCCAGCAGCTTAGCGGGGACAGGGGTGTCCTCTGGAAACACCATATATTTT.